Shown below are 10 T cell receptor beta chains from a single sample sequenced in a study of blood T cell repertoires in COVID-19. Produced via immunoSEQ multiplex PCR; TCRdb's table is partial and in-frame only. Of 45,000 to 65,000 clones in the sample, 90% were seen once. The sample was peripheral blood. The receptors stem from an elderly woman with acute or convalescent COVID-19.

The J gene is TRBJ1-2, the V gene TRBV29-1, with 7 bases identical to TRBD1. V lost 7 bases, J lost 0 bases, and 20 bases stayed unmatched. CDR1 SQVTM and CDR2 ANQGSEA come from the germline V gene. The CDR3 extends over 18 amino acids. CDR3 bases: TGCAGCGCCCCCAGCATGCCCGCAGGACAGGCGTCTAACTATGGCTACACCTTC. Translating it yields CSAPSMPAGQASNYGYTF.

The chain carries TRBV30 and TRBJ2-7, with D possibly matching TRBD2 (6 bases). V was cut by 2 bases and J by 2 bases, with 22 bases left in between. Germline loops: CDR1 GTSNPN, CDR2 SVGIG (reference sequence). The CDR3 loop spans 17 amino acids. DNA of the CDR3: TGTGCCTGGAGTTTTCGGGGGTACGTAAGGGAGACCTACGAGCAGTACTTC. Translation: CAWSFRGYVRETYEQYF.

The V and J genes are TRBV27 and TRBJ2-7; TRBD2 matches 14 bases. Germline CDR1 reads MNHEY; CDR2 reads SMNVEV (reference sequence). CDR3 size: 17 residues. V lost 3 bases to trimming and J lost 3 bases; unmatched junction nucleotides: 7. The CDR3 bases are TGTGCCAGCAGTTTGGCCGGGACTAGCGGGAGTGTCTACGAGCAGTACTTC. It specifies CASSLAGTSGSVYEQYF.

The chain carries TRBV5-1 and TRBJ2-4, with 11 bases identical to TRBD2. Germline CDR1 and CDR2: SGHRS and YFSETQ. This CDR3 is 18 amino acids long. After removal of 0 bases from V and 6 bases from J, the junction contained 11 bases not matched to a gene. This CDR3 reads CASSLEGTSGLAGNIQYF. CDR3 DNA sequence: TGCGCCAGCAGCTTGGAAGGGACTAGCGGACTAGCGGGAAACATTCAGTACTTC.

The DNA of the CDR3 is TGTGCCTGGAGTGTACGTTGGTCGAGGGCCCGAGAGACCCAGTACTTC. Residues: CAWSVRWSRARETQYF. The chain carries TRBV30 and TRBJ2-5, with TRBD2 as a possible D gene (5 bases). This CDR3 has 16 residues. The V end was cut by 0 bases, the J end by 4 bases, with 18 bases between. Germline V CDR1 and CDR2: GTSNPN, SVGIG (reference sequence).

This chain joins TRBV9 and TRBJ2-1; possibly TRBD2 for D (5 bases). This CDR3 has 15 residues. Germline-derived CDR1 and CDR2 are SGDLS and YYNGEE. V was clipped by 0 bases and J by 0 bases, with 7 bases between them. The CDR3 loop reads CASSVGGDSYNEQFF. For the CDR3, the DNA is TGTGCCAGCAGCGTAGGGGGAGACTCCTACAATGAGCAGTTCTTC.

The chain couples TRBV30 to TRBJ2-2; TRBD2 agrees at 12 bases. Germline V gene data show CDR1 as GTSNPN and CDR2 as SVGIG (reference sequence). The trim removed 7 bases at V and 1 base at J, leaving 16 bases unmatched. This CDR3 contains 19 residues. CDR3 amino acids: CAFTGFSGTSGLNTGELFF. CDR3 nucleotide sequence: TGTGCCTTCACAGGGTTCTCCGGGACTAGCGGGCTGAACACCGGGGAGCTGTTTTTT.

The chain carries TRBV30 and TRBJ2-7; TRBD1 aligns across 8 bases. This CDR3 region has 14 residues. Trimming removed 2 bases from V and 6 bases from J; junction bases left unmatched: 9. Germline-derived CDR1 and CDR2 are GTSNPN and SVGIG (reference sequence). The CDR3 bases are TGTGCCTGGAGTACGACAGGGGATCGGGGCGAGCAGTACTTC. Amino acid sequence: CAWSTTGDRGEQYF.

The rearrangement uses TRBV6-1 and TRBJ2-7; D is undetermined. Trimming took 2 bases from V and 7 from J, leaving 30 bases between them. In germline, CDR1 is MNHNS, CDR2 SASEGT. There are 19 residues in the CDR3. The CDR3 nucleotides read TGTGCCAGCAGTGAATATCATTTAACACAACAGCCTCGATATTCAGAGCAGTACTTC. Translating gives CASSEYHLTQQPRYSEQYF.

This chain joins TRBV5-4 and TRBJ2-7; 15 bases are shared with TRBD2. Trimming at V came to 4 bases and at J to 2 bases, leaving 7 bases not matched to a gene. This CDR3 region has 17 residues. CDR1 is SGHNT, CDR2 YYREEE, per germline (reference sequence). The CDR3 coding sequence is TGTGCCAGCAGCGGGGGGACTAGCGGGAGGAGCCCCTACGAGCAGTACTTC. This translates into CASSGGTSGRSPYEQYF.